This TCR beta chain was sequenced in a study of blood T cells in healthy people across ages. CDR1 MNHEY and CDR2 SMNVEV come from the germline V gene (reference sequence). This CDR3 is built from 15 residues. The V and J ends lost 5 bases and 2 bases respectively, with 15 bases between them. As to this clonotype: Possible read error: a much larger clone is one base away.

The authors ran a second PCR of 7 to 11 cycles using a sample-barcoded 5' primer and a J-beta primer mix. TCRdb fed the 5' RACE reads into MiXCR, producing one record per CDR3 protein. Of about 2 million distinct CDR3 sequences listed, about 50% are singletons. This rearrangement joins TRBV27 to TRBJ1-2; unclear D gene. Sequenced sample: blood. The receptor comes from a woman aged 40-49 years in good health. CDR3 coding DNA: TGTGCCAGCAGTCCTACCACCCGGGCCAACTATGGCTACACCTTC. Protein: CASSPTTRANYGYTF.